The TCR beta chain described here comes from a study of T cell changes during pregnancy in multiple sclerosis. CDR1 and CDR2 from the germline V gene are MNHNS and SASEGT. The CDR3 length is 11 residues. V shed 11 bases and J 6 bases; nucleotides not matched to a gene: 3. TCRdb keeps only in-frame clones here, not all; method: immunoSEQ multiplex PCR. The sample has about 49,000 clones; about 95% are singletons. The source is a female donor with multiple sclerosis, enrolled in a pregnancy study. The sequencing here drew on CD8+ T cells from peripheral blood mononuclear cells, taken in the first trimester of pregnancy. The chain couples TRBV6-1 to TRBJ1-2, with TRBD1 matching over 10 bases. CDR3 sequence reads: CAGTGVDGYTF. In nucleotides, the CDR3 is TGTGCCGGGACAGGGGTTGATGGCTACACCTTC.